These 25 T cell receptor beta chains came from one sample sequenced in a study of esophageal squamous cell carcinoma under preoperative chemotherapy. MiXCR, run by TCRdb on the PCR reads, gives a single entry per CDR3 protein. The data show 34,000 or so distinct CDR3 sequences, 52% seen once. Time point reported: after preoperative PTX-NDP chemotherapy. The biological material was taken from a patient given preoperative chemotherapy. These TCRs come from a human donor with esophageal squamous cell carcinoma. The donor label of this sample is uncertain.

The gene calls are TRBV12-5 and TRBJ2-1, with 10 bases lining up with TRBD2. There are 15 residues in the CDR3. The V gene end was trimmed by 6 bases and the J gene end by 3 bases; junction bases not matched to a gene: 5. Germline V gene lookup returns CDR1 LGHNT and CDR2 FRNRAP. CDR3 nucleotide sequence: TGTGCTAGTGGGGGATGGACTAGCGGCTACAATGAGCAGTTCTTC. Its translation is CASGGWTSGYNEQFF.

This chain joins TRBV6-2 or TRBV6-3 and TRBJ2-7, with D possibly matching TRBD2 (5 bases). Deletions cut 7 bases from V and 9 bases from J, with 19 bases between. The CDR3 extends over 13 amino acids. Germline CDR1 and CDR2: MNHEY and SVGEGT. The CDR3 bases are TGTGCCAGCAACCCAACCCCACTAGAAGTGCAGTACTTC. It codes for CASNPTPLEVQYF.

This chain connects TRBV6-2 or TRBV6-3 to TRBJ2-3; TRBD2 is a possible D gene (6 bases). The DNA end is a closer match to TRBJ2-7, so the J assignment may be wrong. CDR1 and CDR2 (germline): MNHEY, SVGEGT. CDR3 length: 16 residues. The chain's CDR3 is CASSYSSGRCTDTQYF. In nucleotides, the CDR3 is TGTGCCAGCAGTTACTCGTCAGGGAGGTGCACAGATACGCAGTACTTC.

For this clonotype: Sequence at one end of the junction differs from germline and may be a read error. The chain joins TRBV7-6 to TRBJ2-3; D gene unclear. The CDR3 is 14 amino acids. In germline, CDR1 is SGHVS, CDR2 FNYEAQ. In DNA, the CDR3 is TGTGCGGGCAGCTCGGGCGGTGTCACAGATACGCAGTACTTT. It translates to CAGSSGGVTDTQYF.

This clonotype was seen a few times. The CDR3 sequence: CASSWGGRYNEQFF. Written as DNA, the CDR3 is TGTGCCAGCAGCTGGGGAGGGCGGTACAATGAGCAGTTCTTC. The chain is built from TRBV7-8 and TRBJ2-1, with 7 bases lining up with TRBD2. The CDR3 is made up of 14 amino acids. Losses at the gene ends were 4 bases for V and 4 bases for J; bases not matched to a gene: 4. Germline-derived CDR1 and CDR2 are SGHVS and FQNEAQ.

The chain uses TRBV6-5 and TRBJ2-4; the D is unclear. Deletions cut 4 bases from V and 9 bases from J, with 10 bases between. Germline assignment: CDR1 MNHEY and CDR2 SVGAGI. The CDR3 loop spans 12 amino acids. This CDR3 is CASSSAIGIQYF. CDR3 coding DNA: TGTGCCAGCAGTTCGGCTATAGGCATTCAGTACTTC.

This clonotype came up a few times. V and J are TRBV12-3 or TRBV12-4 and TRBJ2-2, with 9 bases fitting TRBD2. The CDR3 runs to 19 residues. J was trimmed by 16 bases and V by 0 bases; bases with no gene match: 24. CDR3 loop: CASSLASLSGGANTGTQFF. Here the CDR3 DNA reads TGTGCCAGCAGTTTAGCGTCCCTTAGCGGGGGAGCGAACACCGGTACGCAGTTTTTT.

This clonotype was found many times. The chain carries TRBV6-2 or TRBV6-3 and TRBJ2-6, with TRBD1 identical over 7 bases. There are 16 residues in the CDR3. The germline V gene has CDR1 MNHEY and CDR2 SVGEGT. Trimming cost V 5 bases and J 1 base; bases outside gene matches: 5. Written as DNA, the CDR3 is TGTGCCAGCAGTCGACAGGGTGGGTCTGGGGCCAACGTCCTGACTTTC. Protein product: CASSRQGGSGANVLTF.

V gene TRBV5-1 combines with J gene TRBJ2-1, with 13 nucleotides matching TRBD2. Germline CDR1 and CDR2: SGHRS and YFSETQ. V lost 5 bases to trimming and J lost 2 bases; unmatched junction nucleotides: 13. This CDR3 region has 19 residues. The CDR3 bases are TGCGCCAGCAGAGCAGCCGGGACTAGCGGGGTTCACACCTACAATGAGCAGTTCTTC. It is translated as CASRAAGTSGVHTYNEQFF.

By its share, this clonotype is medium-sized. The genes are TRBV6-1 and TRBJ2-1; D assignment may be TRBD1 or TRBD2 (6 bases each). Germline values: CDR1 MNHNS, CDR2 SASEGT. V lost 10 bases and J lost 7, with 17 bases in between. The CDR3 contains 13 residues. In DNA, the CDR3 is TGTGCCACCAGGACCGGGGGCCAGAATGAGCAGTTCTTC. It codes for CATRTGGQNEQFF.

This clonotype was picked up many times. This chain connects TRBV6-5 to TRBJ2-1, with D uncertain. Germline CDR1 is MNHEY and CDR2 is SVGAGI. V lost 6 bases, J lost 0 bases, and 15 bases lay in between. The CDR3 is 16 amino acids. The CDR3 nucleotides read TGTGCCAGCAGCCCGACGGTGCTGAGCTCCTACAATGAGCAGTTCTTC. Its translation is CASSPTVLSSYNEQFF.

This clonotype has more than one count but fewer than ten. This rearrangement joins TRBV4-1 to TRBJ2-2; D may match TRBD1 or TRBD2 (5 bases each). Per the germline V gene, CDR1 is MGHRA and CDR2 is YSYEKL. The V and J ends lost 1 base and 7 bases respectively, with 10 bases between them. The CDR3 contains 14 residues. The CDR3 bases are TGCGCCAGCAGCCAAGTGGGGGTGGTCGGGGAGCTGTTTTTT. Its protein product is CASSQVGVVGELFF.

In its sample, this clonotype was seen a few times. Possible read error: a much larger clone is one base away. Since the CDR3 does not end with the conserved phenylalanine or tryptophan, this likely comes from a read error. CDR3 sequence: CASRRTGIPETQYL. In DNA, the CDR3 is TGTGCCAGCAGACGGACAGGGATTCCAGAGACCCAGTACCTC. J is TRBJ2-5 and V is TRBV7-2; 8 nucleotides agree with TRBD1. CDR1 is SGHTA, CDR2 FQGNSA, per germline. After removal of 6 bases from V and 4 bases from J, the junction contained 7 bases not matched to a gene. The CDR3 is 14 amino acids.

This clonotype appeared many times. Relative to the germline gene, one junction end is altered; a read error may explain this. The chain joins TRBV7-2 to TRBJ2-1; 8 nucleotides line up with TRBD2. The CDR3 has 15 amino acids. The V gene's germline CDR1 is SGHTA and CDR2 FQGNSA. The CDR3 DNA sequence: TGTGCCAGCAGCTTAATCGCAAATAGCGGGGTGGGGAGGGGCTTC. Residues: CASSLIANSGVGRGF.

This clonotype has only a few counts. The chain is built from TRBV7-2 and TRBJ2-1; 10 bases map to TRBD2. The closer fit of TRBJ2-7 to the DNA end suggests the J call may be wrong. The CDR3 loop spans 14 amino acids. CDR1 is SGHTA, CDR2 FQGNSA, per germline. Here the CDR3 DNA reads TGTGCCAGCAGACCTAGCGGGAGCGGGTCCGAGCAGTACTTC. Its protein is CASRPSGSGSEQYF.

As regards this clonotype: Because it lacks the conserved phenylalanine or tryptophan at the end, this CDR3 is likely a read error. It is unclear where the CDR3 begins or ends on the DNA, so no DNA is shown, and the CDR3 is as TCRdb lists it. This CDR3 is CASSPTGGPETQHS. The chain links TRBV12-3 or TRBV12-4 to TRBJ2-5; no check of the table's D call, TRBD1, against the DNA was made. Both ends counted, the CDR3 spans 14 residues.

V usage is TRBV5-4 and J usage is TRBJ2-6, with D hard to call. In germline, CDR1 is SGHNT, CDR2 YYREEE (reference sequence). Between the trimmed V and J ends, which lost 1 base and 0 bases, there was a span of 11 bases. The CDR3 is made up of 17 amino acids. In DNA form, the CDR3 reads TGTGCCAGCAGCTTGCTTCTCACTAACTCTGGGGCCAACGTCCTGACTTTC. This codes for CASSLLLTNSGANVLTF.

The chain recombines TRBV11-2 with TRBJ2-5; tentative D call: TRBD2 (5 bases). This CDR3 is 15 amino acids long. Deletions cut 5 bases from V and 10 bases from J, with 23 bases between. Germline CDR1 SGHAT, CDR2 FQNNGV. CDR3 coding DNA: TGTGCCAGCAGCCTCGGCGGGCGTGGAAAAAACATCCAGTACTTC. This sequence encodes CASSLGGRGKNIQYF.

This clonotype was picked up many times. The chain couples TRBV11-2 to TRBJ2-5; 8 nucleotides line up with TRBD2. CDR1 and CDR2 from the germline V gene are SGHAT and FQNNGV. J was trimmed by 5 bases and V by 4 bases; bases with no gene match: 6. The CDR3 is made up of 14 amino acids. DNA of the CDR3: TGTGCCAGCAGCTACGGGGGGGTGTGGGAGACCCAGTACTTC. Amino acids: CASSYGGVWETQYF.

This clonotype was detected only a few times. The rearrangement uses TRBV4-3 and TRBJ2-1, with 8 bases identical to TRBD1. The CDR3 length is 17 residues. CDR1 is LGHNA and CDR2 is YSLEER in the germline V gene. With V trimmed by 3 bases and J by 8 bases, 15 bases remained unmatched. In nucleotides, the CDR3 is TGCGCCAGCAGCCAGGGGGGACAGGCACGAGGGTACCATGAGCAGTTCTTC. It is translated as CASSQGGQARGYHEQFF.

In its sample, this clonotype was seen many times. J is TRBJ2-5 and V is TRBV7-9, with D perhaps matching TRBD2 (6 bases). There are 15 residues in the CDR3. The germline V gene has CDR1 SEHNR and CDR2 FQNEAQ (reference sequence). The V end lost 2 bases, the J end lost 4 bases, and 14 bases lay between the germline ends. The CDR3 DNA reads as TGTGCCAGCAGCTTAAGCCTTGCGGGACGAGAGACCCAGTACTTC. It is translated as CASSLSLAGRETQYF. Based on the CDR3 plus reference TRBV7-9 and TRBJ2-5, the full variable domain is DTGVSQNPRHKITKRGQNVTFRCDPISEHNRLYWYRQTLGQGPEFLTYFQNEAQLEKSRLLSDRFSAERPKGSFSTLEIQRTEQGDSAMYLCASSLSLAGRETQYFGPGTRLLVL.

Note on this clonotype: The junction and the germline gene differ at one end; a read error may be behind it. In DNA form, the CDR3 reads TGTGCCAGCACAGGGGCGGGGGGGGCCAACGACCAGTCTTTC. Its protein is CASTGAGGANDQSF. V is TRBV6-8 and J is TRBJ2-6; TRBD2 matches at 9 bases. Germline V gives CDR1 MNHGY, CDR2 SAAAGT. This CDR3 contains 14 residues.

This chain joins TRBV6-1 and TRBJ2-5; the match to TRBD2 covers 8 bases. The assigned J gene may be wrong: the sequence end matches TRBJ2-7 better. The CDR3 consists of 14 residues. Germline CDR1 is MNHNS and CDR2 is SASEGT. CDR3 protein: CASSPPTSGYEQYF. The CDR3 DNA is TGTGCCAGCAGCCCCCCCACTAGCGGTTACGAGCAGTACTTC.

This clonotype turned up a few times. The CDR3 DNA reads as TGTGCCAGCAGCCCAATAGGGCGGACAGGACGGTACGAGCAGTACTTC. Its protein product is CASSPIGRTGRYEQYF. This chain links TRBV7-8 with TRBJ2-7, with TRBD1 matching over 7 bases. The germline gives CDR1 SGHVS, CDR2 FQNEAQ. CDR3 length equals 16 residues. V dropped 5 bases and J dropped 4; count of bases not matched to a gene: 14.

This clonotype showed up just a few times. The CDR3: CASSSGTSGRVTDTQYF. CDR3 coding DNA: TGTGCCAGCAGCTCCGGGACTAGCGGGAGGGTCACAGATACGCAGTATTTT. This chain joins TRBV7-3 and TRBJ2-3; TRBD2 agrees at 16 bases. The J segment lost 2 bases and the V segment lost 4 bases, leaving 3 bases of the junction unmatched. The CDR3 spans 17 residues. CDR1 SGHTA and CDR2 FQGTGA come from the germline V gene.